This T cell receptor beta chain was recovered during a study of blood T cell repertoires in COVID-19. Study at large: Samples of COVID-19 (acute and convalescent) were obtained from the United States, Italy and Spain. T cells, B-cell-depleted T cells, or PBMCs provided the cDNA or gDNA that served as material.

Trimming removed 4 bases from V and 2 bases from J, with 12 bases in between. Per germline, CDR1 SGHNT and CDR2 YYREEE (reference sequence). There are 14 residues in the CDR3. As processed by the authors: Amplification of reference gene primers was used by the study to estimate nucleated cell counts. Some clones are missing from TCRdb's copy, which holds only in-frame ones; the method was immunoSEQ multiplex PCR. D and trimming come from the DNA, and the V and J calls and clone size come from that table. The sample carries 150,000 to 200,000 clones, approximately 80% recorded once. Sequencing used peripheral blood. The sequence was collected from a woman in her 70s with COVID-19, enrolled during active disease. V and J are TRBV5-4 and TRBJ1-1, with D possibly being TRBD1 (6 bases). The CDR3 region is CASSPGHTNTEAFF. The CDR3 bases are TGTGCCAGCAGCCCGGGACATACCAACACTGAAGCTTTCTTT.